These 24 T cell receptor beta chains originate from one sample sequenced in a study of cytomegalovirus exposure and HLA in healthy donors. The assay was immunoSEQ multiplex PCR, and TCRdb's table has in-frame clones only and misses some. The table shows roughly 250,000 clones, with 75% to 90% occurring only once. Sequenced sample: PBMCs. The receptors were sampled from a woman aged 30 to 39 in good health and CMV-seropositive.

The CDR3: CASNPGQGLLGYTF. CDR3 sequence (DNA): TGTGCCAGCAACCCCGGACAGGGCCTTTTGGGCTACACCTTC. The chain carries TRBV6-5 and TRBJ1-2; TRBD1 aligns across 8 bases. CDR3 length: 14 amino acids. The V segment lost 7 bases and the J segment 8 bases; nucleotides outside the gene matches: 12. Germline-derived CDR1 and CDR2 are MNHEY and SVGAGI.

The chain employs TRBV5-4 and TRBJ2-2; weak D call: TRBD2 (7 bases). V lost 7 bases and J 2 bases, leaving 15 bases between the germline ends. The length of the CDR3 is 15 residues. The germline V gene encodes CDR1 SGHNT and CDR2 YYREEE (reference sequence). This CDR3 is CASGPGGPNTGELFF. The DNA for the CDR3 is TGTGCCAGCGGACCGGGGGGCCCTAACACCGGGGAGCTGTTTTTT.

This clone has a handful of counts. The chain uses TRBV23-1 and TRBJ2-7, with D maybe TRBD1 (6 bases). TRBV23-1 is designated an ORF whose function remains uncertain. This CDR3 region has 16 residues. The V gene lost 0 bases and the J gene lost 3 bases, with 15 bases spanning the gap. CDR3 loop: CASSQSDRISLYEQYF. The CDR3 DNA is TGCGCCAGCAGTCAATCCGACAGGATCTCTCTCTACGAGCAGTACTTC.

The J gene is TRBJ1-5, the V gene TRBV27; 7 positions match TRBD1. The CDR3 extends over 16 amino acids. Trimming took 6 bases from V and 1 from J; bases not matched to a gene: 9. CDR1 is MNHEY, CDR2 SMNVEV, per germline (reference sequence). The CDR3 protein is CASSLGTGASNQPQHF. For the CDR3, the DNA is TGTGCCAGCAGCCTTGGAACAGGGGCCAGCAATCAGCCCCAGCATTTT.

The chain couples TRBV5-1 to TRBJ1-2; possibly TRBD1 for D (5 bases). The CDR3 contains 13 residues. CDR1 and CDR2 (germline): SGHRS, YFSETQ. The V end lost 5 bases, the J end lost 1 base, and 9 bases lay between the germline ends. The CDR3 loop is CASRQGNNYGYTF. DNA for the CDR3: TGCGCCAGCAGGCAGGGCAATAACTATGGCTACACCTTC.

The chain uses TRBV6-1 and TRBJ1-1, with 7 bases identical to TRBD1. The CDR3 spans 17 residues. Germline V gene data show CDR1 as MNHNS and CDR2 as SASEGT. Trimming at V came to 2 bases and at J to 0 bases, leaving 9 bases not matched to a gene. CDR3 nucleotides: TGTGCCAGCAGTGAACCGACAGGGTATGGGATGAACACTGAAGCTTTCTTT. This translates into CASSEPTGYGMNTEAFF.

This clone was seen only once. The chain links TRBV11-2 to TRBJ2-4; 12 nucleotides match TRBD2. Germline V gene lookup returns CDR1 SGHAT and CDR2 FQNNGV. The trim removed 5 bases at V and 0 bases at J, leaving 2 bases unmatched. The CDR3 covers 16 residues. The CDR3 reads CASSVGLAGAKNIQYF. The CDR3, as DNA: TGTGCCAGCAGCGTGGGACTAGCGGGAGCCAAAAACATTCAGTACTTC.

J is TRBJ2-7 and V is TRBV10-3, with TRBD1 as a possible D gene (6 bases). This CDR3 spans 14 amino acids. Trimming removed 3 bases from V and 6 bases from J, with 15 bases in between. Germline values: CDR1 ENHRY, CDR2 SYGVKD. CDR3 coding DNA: TGTGCCATCAGTGAAACACAGGGTGCCGGCGAGCAGTACTTC. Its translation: CAISETQGAGEQYF.

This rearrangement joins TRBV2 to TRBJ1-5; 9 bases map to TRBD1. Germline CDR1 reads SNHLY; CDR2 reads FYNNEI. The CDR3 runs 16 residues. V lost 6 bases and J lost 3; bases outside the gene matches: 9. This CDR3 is CASSKTGTGNNQPQHF. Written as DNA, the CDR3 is TGTGCCAGCAGCAAGACCGGGACAGGGAACAATCAGCCCCAGCATTTT.

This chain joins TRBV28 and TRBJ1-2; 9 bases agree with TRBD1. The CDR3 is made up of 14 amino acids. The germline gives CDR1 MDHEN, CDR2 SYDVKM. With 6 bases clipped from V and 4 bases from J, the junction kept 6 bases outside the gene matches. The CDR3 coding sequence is TGTGCCAGCAGGATCGGGACAGGGCTCTATGGCTACACCTTC. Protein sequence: CASRIGTGLYGYTF.

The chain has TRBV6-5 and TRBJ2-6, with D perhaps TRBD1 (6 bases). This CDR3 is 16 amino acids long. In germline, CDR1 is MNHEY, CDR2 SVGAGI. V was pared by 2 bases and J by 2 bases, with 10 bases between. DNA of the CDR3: TGTGCCAGCAGTTACAGGGGGATAACTGGGGCCAACGTCCTGACTTTC. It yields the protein CASSYRGITGANVLTF.

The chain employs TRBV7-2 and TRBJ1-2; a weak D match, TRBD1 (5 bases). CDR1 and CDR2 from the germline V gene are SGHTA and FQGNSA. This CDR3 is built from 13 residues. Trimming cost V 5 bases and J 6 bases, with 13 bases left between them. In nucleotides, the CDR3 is TGTGCCAGCAGCCGAGCGGGGGTGAATGGCTACACCTTC. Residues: CASSRAGVNGYTF.

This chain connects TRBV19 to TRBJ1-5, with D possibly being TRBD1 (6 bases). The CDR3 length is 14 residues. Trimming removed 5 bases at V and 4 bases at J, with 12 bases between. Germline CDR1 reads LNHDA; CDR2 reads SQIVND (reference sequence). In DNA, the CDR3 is TGTGCCAGTAGTGTGGACAGTTCGAATCAGCCCCAGCATTTT. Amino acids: CASSVDSSNQPQHF. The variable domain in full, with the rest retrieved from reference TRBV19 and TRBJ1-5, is DGGITQSPKYLFRKEGQNVTLSCEQNLNHDAMYWYRQDPGQGLRLIYYSQIVNDFQKGDIAEGYSVSREKKESFPLTVTSAQKNPTAFYLCASSVDSSNQPQHFGDGTRLSIL.

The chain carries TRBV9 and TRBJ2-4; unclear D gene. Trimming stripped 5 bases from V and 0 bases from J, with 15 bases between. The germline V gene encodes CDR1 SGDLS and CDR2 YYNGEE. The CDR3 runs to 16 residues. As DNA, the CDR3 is TGTGCCAGCAGTCTAGACTCGAGTCTAGCCAAAAACATTCAGTACTTC. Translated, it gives CASSLDSSLAKNIQYF.

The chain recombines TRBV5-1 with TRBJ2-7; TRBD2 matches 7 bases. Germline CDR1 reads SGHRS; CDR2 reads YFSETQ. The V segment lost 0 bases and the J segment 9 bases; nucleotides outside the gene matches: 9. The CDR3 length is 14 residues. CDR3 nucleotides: TGCGCCAGCAGCTTGGCCGAAGGAGGGAGGGGGCAGTACTTC. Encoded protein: CASSLAEGGRGQYF. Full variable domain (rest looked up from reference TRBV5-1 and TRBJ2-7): KAGVTQTPRYLIKTRGQQVTLSCSPISGHRSVSWYQQTPGQGLQFLFEYFSETQRNKGNFPGRFSGRQFSNSRSEMNVSTLELGDSALYLCASSLAEGGRGQYFGPGTRLTVT.

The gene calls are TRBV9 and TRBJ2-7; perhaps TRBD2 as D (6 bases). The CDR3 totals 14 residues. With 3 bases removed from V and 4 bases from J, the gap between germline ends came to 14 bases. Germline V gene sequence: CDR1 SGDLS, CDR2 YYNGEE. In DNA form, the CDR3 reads TGTGCCAGCAGCGCGGGACTTAAGGGATACGAGCAGTACTTC. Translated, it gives CASSAGLKGYEQYF.

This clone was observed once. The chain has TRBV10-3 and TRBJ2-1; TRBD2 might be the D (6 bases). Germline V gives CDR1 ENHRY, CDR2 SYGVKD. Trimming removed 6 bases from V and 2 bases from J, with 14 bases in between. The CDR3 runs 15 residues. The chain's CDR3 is CAISFLASTYNEQFF. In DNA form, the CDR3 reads TGTGCCATCAGCTTCCTAGCGTCGACCTACAATGAGCAGTTCTTC.

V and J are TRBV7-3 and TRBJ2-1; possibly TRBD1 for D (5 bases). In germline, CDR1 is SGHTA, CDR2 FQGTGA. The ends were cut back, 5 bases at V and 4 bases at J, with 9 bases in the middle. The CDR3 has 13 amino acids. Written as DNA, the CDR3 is TGTGCCAGCAGCCCACAGGTTTACAATGAGCAGTTCTTC. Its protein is CASSPQVYNEQFF.

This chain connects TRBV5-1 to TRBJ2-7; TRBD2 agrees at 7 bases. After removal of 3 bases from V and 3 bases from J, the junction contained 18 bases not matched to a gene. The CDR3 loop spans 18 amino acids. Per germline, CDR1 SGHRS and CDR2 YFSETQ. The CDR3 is CASSSPARPGLKVYEQYF. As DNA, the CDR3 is TGCGCCAGCAGCTCTCCCGCCAGACCGGGACTAAAGGTCTACGAGCAGTACTTC.

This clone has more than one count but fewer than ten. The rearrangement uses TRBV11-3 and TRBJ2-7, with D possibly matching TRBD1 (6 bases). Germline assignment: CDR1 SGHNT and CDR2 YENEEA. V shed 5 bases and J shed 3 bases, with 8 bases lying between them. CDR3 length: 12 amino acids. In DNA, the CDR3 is TGTGCCAGCAGCCGGACAGACTACGAGCAGTACTTC. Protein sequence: CASSRTDYEQYF.

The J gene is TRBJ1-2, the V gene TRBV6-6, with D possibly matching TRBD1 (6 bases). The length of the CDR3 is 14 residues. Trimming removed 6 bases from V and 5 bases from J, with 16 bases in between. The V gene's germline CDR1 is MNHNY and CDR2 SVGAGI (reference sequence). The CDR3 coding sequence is TGTGCCAGCAGCCCTAGACAGGTTCTTTATGGCTACACCTTC. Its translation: CASSPRQVLYGYTF.

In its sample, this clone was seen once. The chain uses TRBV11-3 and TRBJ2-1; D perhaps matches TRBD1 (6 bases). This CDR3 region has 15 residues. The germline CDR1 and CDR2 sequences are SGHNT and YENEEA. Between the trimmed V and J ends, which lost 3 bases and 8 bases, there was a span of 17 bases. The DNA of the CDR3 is TGTGCCAGCAGCTTCCATCAGGGGCGAGAGGATGAGCAGTTCTTC. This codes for CASSFHQGREDEQFF.

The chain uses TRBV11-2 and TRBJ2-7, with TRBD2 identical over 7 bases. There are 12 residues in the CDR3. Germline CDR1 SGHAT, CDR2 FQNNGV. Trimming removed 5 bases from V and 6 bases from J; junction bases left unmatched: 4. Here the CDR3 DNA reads TGTGCCAGCAGCCTATTAGCGGGCGAGCAGTACTTC. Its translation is CASSLLAGEQYF. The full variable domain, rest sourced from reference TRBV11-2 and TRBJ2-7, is EAGVAQSPRYKIIEKRQSVAFWCNPISGHATLYWYQQILGQGPKLLIQFQNNGVVDDSQLPKDRFSAERLKGVDSTLKIQPAKLEDSAVYLCASSLLAGEQYFGPGTRLTVT.

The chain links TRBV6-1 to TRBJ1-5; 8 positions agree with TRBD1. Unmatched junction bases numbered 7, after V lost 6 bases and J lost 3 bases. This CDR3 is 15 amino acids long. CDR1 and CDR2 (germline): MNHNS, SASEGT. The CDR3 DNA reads TGTGCCAGCAGCCGGACAGGGAAGGCCAATCAGCCCCAGCATTTT. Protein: CASSRTGKANQPQHF.